This T cell receptor (beta chain) was sequenced during a study of shared clonotypes between healthy human individuals. General study results and limits: It was anticipated that sequencing depth would influence how many clonotypes donors shared.

Unsorted samples, those not sorted, used some 89 million PBMCs for genomic DNA. Sequencing was at deep level. The repertoire was sequenced with immunoSEQ multiplex PCR; TCRdb's copy has only in-frame clones and lacks some. This repertoire shows 470,000 or so clones, 60% to 80% found once; its top ten account for approximately 12%. The germline gives CDR1 MNHGY, CDR2 SAAAGT. J lost 0 bases, V lost 9 bases, and 11 bases had no gene match. The CDR3 totals 18 residues. A note on this clone: What it binds is not known.

This TCR was sampled from a woman between 35 and 50 years old in good health. Some clones in this sample may be carry-over from other donors' samples. The specimen was PBMCs. V usage is TRBV6-8 and J usage is TRBJ2-6; TRBD2 aligns across 10 bases. As DNA, the CDR3 is TGTGCCAGGACCTCGCTAGCGGGAGCGACCTCTGGGGCCAACGTCCTGACTTTC. Its translation: CARTSLAGATSGANVLTF.